The 9 T cell receptor beta chains reported below all come from one sample, sequenced in a study of T cell changes during pregnancy in multiple sclerosis. Sequencing used immunoSEQ multiplex PCR; TCRdb keeps in-frame clones, though not all of them. This sample has approximately 92,000 clones; roughly 90% occur once, and the top ten carry less than 2%. Here the sequenced sample was peripheral blood, taken in the first trimester of pregnancy. Source of these receptors: a female donor with multiple sclerosis, enrolled in a pregnancy study.

This chain connects TRBV11-2 to TRBJ1-1, with D uncertain. V was clipped by 5 bases and J by 1 base, with 14 bases between them. This CDR3 comprises 15 residues. The germline gives CDR1 SGHAT, CDR2 FQNNGV. This CDR3 is CASSLLTRGNTEAFF. DNA for the CDR3: TGTGCCAGCAGCCTTTTGACACGGGGGAACACTGAAGCTTTCTTT.

V gene TRBV27 combines with J gene TRBJ2-1; 9 positions agree with TRBD2. Losses at the gene ends were 3 bases for V and 6 bases for J; bases not matched to a gene: 0. The CDR3 has 13 amino acids. Germline V gene sequence: CDR1 MNHEY, CDR2 SMNVEV (reference sequence). The CDR3 is CASSFSGSNEQFF. CDR3 coding DNA: TGTGCCAGCAGTTTTAGCGGGAGCAATGAGCAGTTCTTC.

The chain is built from TRBV20-1 and TRBJ2-1, with D maybe TRBD2 (5 bases). CDR1 is DFQATT, CDR2 SNEGSKA, per germline (reference sequence). The V end lost 6 bases, the J end lost 7 bases, and 10 bases lay between the germline ends. The length of the CDR3 is 11 residues. The CDR3 coding sequence is TGCAGTGCAAGACTAATAAATGAGCAGTTCTTC. This sequence encodes CSARLINEQFF.

The chain is built from TRBV5-1 and TRBJ2-1; 10 positions agree with TRBD2. The CDR3 has 15 amino acids. Per the germline V gene, CDR1 is SGHRS and CDR2 is YFSETQ. Trimming took 5 bases from V and 4 from J; bases not matched to a gene: 6. The CDR3 coding sequence is TGCGCCAGCAGGGCTAGCGGGAGAGATTACAATGAGCAGTTCTTC. Its protein product is CASRASGRDYNEQFF.

The rearrangement links TRBV9 to TRBJ2-7; the D gene is possibly TRBD2 (7 bases). CDR3 length: 14 residues. With 1 base removed from V and 7 bases from J, the gap between germline ends came to 15 bases. Germline CDR1 reads SGDLS; CDR2 reads YYNGEE. The CDR3 DNA reads TGTGCCAGCAGCGTATTAGGGAGGGGGGGAGAGCAGTACTTC. Amino acids: CASSVLGRGGEQYF.

V gene TRBV9 combines with J gene TRBJ2-7; TRBD2 agrees at 7 bases. Germline CDR1 is SGDLS and CDR2 is YYNGEE. V lost 4 bases and J lost 3; bases outside the gene matches: 7. CDR3 length: 14 amino acids. The CDR3 spells CASSPPGLIYEQYF. Written as DNA, the CDR3 is TGTGCCAGCAGCCCCCCGGGACTAATCTACGAGCAGTACTTC. Full variable domain (outside the CDR3, taken from reference TRBV9 and TRBJ2-7): DSGVTQTPKHLITATGQRVTLRCSPRSGDLSVYWYQQSLDQGLQFLIQYYNGEERAKGNILERFSAQQFPDLHSELNLSSLELGDSALYFCASSPPGLIYEQYFGPGTRLTVT.

This clone was recorded once. The chain uses TRBV5-4 and TRBJ2-7, with 9 bases matching TRBD1. The germline V gene has CDR1 SGHNT and CDR2 YYREEE (reference sequence). This CDR3 contains 14 residues. After removal of 4 bases from V and 5 bases from J, the junction contained 7 bases not matched to a gene. The CDR3 nucleotides are TGTGCCAGCAGCCTAGGGACAGGGAGGGACGAGCAGTACTTC. Encoded protein: CASSLGTGRDEQYF.

The J gene is TRBJ2-7, the V gene TRBV2; no clear D. In germline, CDR1 is SNHLY, CDR2 FYNNEI. V was clipped by 6 bases and J by 0 bases, with 6 bases between them. This CDR3 is built from 12 residues. CDR3 bases: TGTGCCAGCAGGGGCGTCTCCTACGAGCAGTACTTC. Translated, it gives CASRGVSYEQYF.

This sequence joins TRBV6-6 and TRBJ2-1; tentative D call: TRBD2 (5 bases). The CDR3 contains 14 residues. V shed 5 bases and J shed 0 bases, with 8 bases lying between them. The V gene's germline CDR1 is MNHNY and CDR2 SVGAGI (reference sequence). The CDR3 DNA reads as TGTGCCAGCAGTGGAGACTACTCCTACAATGAGCAGTTCTTC. Amino acid sequence: CASSGDYSYNEQFF.